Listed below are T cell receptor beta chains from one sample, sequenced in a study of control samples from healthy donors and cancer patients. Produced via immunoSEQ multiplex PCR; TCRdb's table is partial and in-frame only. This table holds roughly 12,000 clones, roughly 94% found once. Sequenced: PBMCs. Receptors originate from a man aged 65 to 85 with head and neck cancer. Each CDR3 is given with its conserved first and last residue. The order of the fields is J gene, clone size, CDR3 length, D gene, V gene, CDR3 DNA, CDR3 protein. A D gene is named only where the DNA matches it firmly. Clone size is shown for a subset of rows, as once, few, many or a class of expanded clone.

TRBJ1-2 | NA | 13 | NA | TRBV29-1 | TGCAGCGTTGAGAACCCAGAAGGCTATGGCTACACCTTC | CSVENPEGYGYTF
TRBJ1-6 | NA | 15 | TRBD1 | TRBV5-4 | TGTGCCAGCAGACAGGGGACAGAGGATAATTCACCCCTCCACTTT | CASRQGTEDNSPLHF
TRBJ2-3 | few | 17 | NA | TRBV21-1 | TGTGCCAGGAGCAGATCCCCTAGCGGGCCTAGCACAGATACGCAGTATTTT | CARSRSPSGPSTDTQYF
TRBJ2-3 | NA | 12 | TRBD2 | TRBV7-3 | TGTGCCAGCGGACTAGCGGGAGGCCCGCAGTATTTT | CASGLAGGPQYF
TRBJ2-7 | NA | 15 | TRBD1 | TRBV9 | TGTGCCAGCAGCACCCAGGACAGGGGTGGCTACGAGCAGTACTTC | CASSTQDRGGYEQYF
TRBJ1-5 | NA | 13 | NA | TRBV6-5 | TGTGCCAGCAGTTACTACCGAGATCAGCCCCAGCATTTT | CASSYYRDQPQHF
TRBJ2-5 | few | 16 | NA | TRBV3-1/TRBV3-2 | TGTGCCAGCAGCCAAGGAGGCTGGGGACACCAAGAGACCCAGTACTTC | CASSQGGWGHQETQYF
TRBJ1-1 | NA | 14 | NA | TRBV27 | TGTGCCAGCAGTTTACTACAGGGTGGCACTGAAGCTTTCTTT | CASSLLQGGTEAFF
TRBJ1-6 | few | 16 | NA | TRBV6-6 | TGTGCCAGCAGTCCCTTTTCCGGGACACAGAATTCACCCCTCCACTTT | CASSPFSGTQNSPLHF
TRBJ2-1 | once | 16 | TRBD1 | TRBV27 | TGTGCCAGCAGTTTAGAGGGGACAGGCGGATACAATGAGCAGTTCTTC | CASSLEGTGGYNEQFF
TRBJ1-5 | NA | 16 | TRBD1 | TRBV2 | TGTGCCAGCAGTGAGCAAGCGCAGGGGGCGATTCAGCCCCAGCATTTT | CASSEQAQGAIQPQHF
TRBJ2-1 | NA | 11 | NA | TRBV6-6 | TGTGCCAGCAAACAAGCCTATGAGCAGTTCTTC | CASKQAYEQFF
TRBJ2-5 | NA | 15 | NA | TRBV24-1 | TGTGCCACCAGTGACCACACACAGGGAGGAGAGACCCAGTACTTC | CATSDHTQGGETQYF
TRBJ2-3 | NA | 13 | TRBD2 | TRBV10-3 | TGTGCCATCAGTGGGAGCGGGGAGGATACGCAGTATTTT | CAISGSGEDTQYF
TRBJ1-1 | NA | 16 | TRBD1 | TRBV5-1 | TGCGCCAGCAGCTTGGTCCCAGGGGGTGGGTTCACTGAAGCTTTCTTT | CASSLVPGGGFTEAFF
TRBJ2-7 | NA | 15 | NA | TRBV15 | TGTGCCACCAGCAGGGACTCCCAGCCCGGAAACGAGCAGTACTTC | CATSRDSQPGNEQYF
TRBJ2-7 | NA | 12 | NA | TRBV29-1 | TGCAGCGTTCCGGGACAACTCTACGAGCAGTACTTC | CSVPGQLYEQYF
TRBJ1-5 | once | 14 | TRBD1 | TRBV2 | TGTGCCAGCAGCCCGACAGGGAGCAATCAGCCCCAGCATTTT | CASSPTGSNQPQHF
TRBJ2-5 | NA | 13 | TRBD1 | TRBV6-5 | TGTGCCAGCACCTCGGGACAGCAAGAGACCCAGTACTTC | CASTSGQQETQYF
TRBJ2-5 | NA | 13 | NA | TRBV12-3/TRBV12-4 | TGTGCCAGCAGTTTTACTCTACAAGAGACCCAGTACTTC | CASSFTLQETQYF
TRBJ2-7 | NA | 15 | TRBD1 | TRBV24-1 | TGTGCCACTAGGGAAACACGACAGGGGGGCAACGAGCAGTACTTC | CATRETRQGGNEQYF
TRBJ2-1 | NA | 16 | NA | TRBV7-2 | TGTGCCAGCAGCTTAGACCCCCAGAGGTCCTACAATGAGCAGTTCTTC | CASSLDPQRSYNEQFF